The next 4 T cell receptor beta chains were all read from a single sample in a study of blood T cell repertoires in COVID-19. Here immunoSEQ multiplex PCR was the method, and the copy in TCRdb shows in-frame clones only, minus some. The sample consists of about 150,000 clones, 70% to 85% of them appearing once. Sequencing used peripheral blood. These receptors came from a man between 60 and 75 years old with COVID-19, enrolled during active disease.

Only a few counts were recorded for this clone. J is TRBJ1-2 and V is TRBV27; D not certain. Trimming removed 0 bases from V and 2 bases from J, with 10 bases in between. The CDR3 has 15 residues. Germline CDR1 MNHEY, CDR2 SMNVEV (reference sequence). The CDR3 nucleotides are TGTGCCAGCAGTTTATCGAACGCAGTCAACTATGGCTACACCTTC. This encodes CASSLSNAVNYGYTF.

The chain has TRBV6-4 and TRBJ2-1; 10 nucleotides match TRBD2. The germline V gene has CDR1 MRHNA and CDR2 SNTAGT. Unmatched junction bases numbered 9, after V lost 3 bases and J lost 7 bases. This CDR3 is built from 16 residues. Here the CDR3 reads CASSDRAGGPGNEQFF. Written as DNA, the CDR3 is TGTGCCAGCAGTGATCGAGCGGGAGGGCCTGGGAATGAGCAGTTCTTC.

This chain uses TRBV10-3 with TRBJ2-7; a weak D match, TRBD2 (6 bases). The CDR3 spans 12 residues. Germline V gene data show CDR1 as ENHRY and CDR2 as SYGVKD. Trimming left V 3 bases short and J 3 bases short, with 6 bases between. CDR3 coding DNA: TGTGCCATCAGTGACGGGAGCTACGAGCAGTACTTC. This gives the protein CAISDGSYEQYF.

The chain links TRBV14 to TRBJ1-2; D perhaps matches TRBD1 (5 bases). Trimming left V 9 bases short and J 1 base short, with 9 bases between. The CDR3 runs to 12 residues. Germline V gives CDR1 SGHDN, CDR2 FVKESK. In DNA form, the CDR3 reads TGTGCCAGTGGGGGGGTTAACTATGGCTACACCTTC. This codes for CASGGVNYGYTF.